This TCR beta chain was observed in a study of PD-1 blockade in classical Hodgkin lymphoma. Study background: Nivolumab 3 mg/kg was given intravenously every 2 weeks. General study findings and limits: CD4+ TCR diversity, unlike CD8+, climbed significantly by C4D1.

This CDR3 is built from 12 residues. Germline V gene data show CDR1 as SSHAT and CDR2 as FNYEAQ (reference sequence). Trimming pared 2 bases from V and 11 bases from J, leaving 9 bases between. To note about this clone: Its specificity is unknown.

Method: immunoSEQ multiplex PCR; TCRdb's copy keeps in-frame clones and lacks some. The sample lists tens of thousands of clones; roughly 75% were seen once. Each and every patient relapsed after autologous stem cell transplantation, and patients got differing brentuximab vedotin exposure. The V call is TRBV7-7, the J call TRBJ1-4; possible D gene TRBD1, 5 bases. The sequencing here drew on peripheral blood mononuclear cells (PBMCs), taken before the second cycle of nivolumab. The source is a human donor with classical Hodgkin lymphoma. CDR3 coding DNA: TGTGCCAGCAGCTTAAGAGGGGCGAAACTGTTTTTT. Protein sequence: CASSLRGAKLFF.